One T cell receptor beta chain is described in this entry. This CDR3 spans 14 amino acids. CDR1 and CDR2 (germline): MNHEY, SVGAGI. The V end was cut by 11 bases, the J end by 1 base, with 15 bases between. These data originate in a study of control samples from healthy donors and cancer patients. The repertoire was sequenced with immunoSEQ multiplex PCR; TCRdb's copy has only in-frame clones and lacks some. The sample yields approximately 150,000 clones, roughly 94% seen once. The receptor's source is a man in his fifties or sixties with colorectal cancer. The chain recombines TRBV6-5 with TRBJ1-5; a weak D match, TRBD1 (5 bases). Sequencing used PBMCs. The CDR3 protein is CAGGQNWSNQPQHF. Here the CDR3 DNA reads TGTGCCGGCGGACAAAATTGGAGCAATCAGCCCCAGCATTTT.